The source of this TCR beta chain is a study of a mutant IDH1 vaccine in newly diagnosed glioma. Study-level information: Patients got their first vaccination 4-6 weeks after radiotherapy alone, or with temozolomide cycles. Study conclusions and caveats: Of all patients, around 94% showed vaccine-induced immune responses. It seemed that pseudoprogression was not linked to changes in the top peripheral T cell clonotypes.

TCRdb keeps only in-frame clones here, not all; method: immunoSEQ multiplex PCR. This table has some 25,000 clones, around 73% appearing once. Per germline, CDR1 SGHRS and CDR2 YFSETQ. This CDR3 contains 15 residues. Trimming stripped 0 bases from V and 1 base from J, with 10 bases between. Time point meaning: week 11, during vaccination. Every vaccination contained 300 ug of the mutant IDH1 20-mer peptide and was paired with topical imiquimod. Each donor presented with a new WHO grade 3 or 4 astrocytoma that tested IDH1-mutant and showed ATRX loss. This clone showed up just once. Its target is unknown.

The source of this sequence is a woman aged 18-29 years with glioma. The rearrangement uses TRBV5-1 and TRBJ1-1; unclear D gene. Sequencing was performed on PBMCs, taken from a glioma patient whose treatment included an IDH1 peptide vaccine. In DNA form, the CDR3 reads TGCGCCAGCAGCTTGGGGTCGTGGCAGAACACTGAAGCTTTCTTT. It yields the protein CASSLGSWQNTEAFF.